Presented here are 26 T cell receptor beta chains from one specimen sequenced in a study of T cells in Graves' hyperthyroidism and ophthalmopathy. The TCR beta CDR3 regions underwent amplification using RNA transcripts as the source. The HTBI primer set served for first-round RT-PCR of the TCR CDR3. TCRdb recomputed calls from the multiplex PCR reads with MiXCR, one row per CDR3 protein. The sample has 130,000 to 150,000 distinct CDR3 sequences; 22% are singletons. Sequences were obtained from blood. Source of these receptors: a woman in her forties or fifties with Graves' hyperthyroidism that later progressed to Graves' ophthalmopathy.

This clonotype was detected many times. The chain links TRBV11-2 to TRBJ2-1; D unclear. The CDR3 covers 16 residues. Germline CDR1 and CDR2: SGHAT and FQNNGV. V was cut by 8 bases and J by 0 bases, with 17 bases left in between. The CDR3 spells CASSWHALSSYNEQFF. CDR3 DNA: TGTGCCAGCTCATGGCACGCGCTGAGCTCCTACAATGAGCAGTTCTTC.

This chain connects TRBV27 to TRBJ2-5; TRBD2 matches at 7 bases. V shed 0 bases, J shed 4 bases, and the junction held 11 bases outside the gene matches. The CDR3 length is 17 residues. Germline lookup yields CDR1 MNHEY and CDR2 SMNVEV (reference sequence). The CDR3 nucleotides read TGTGCCAGCAGTTTATCGATCGGGGGAGGGCCGCGAGAGACCCAGTACTTC. Protein product: CASSLSIGGGPRETQYF.

The chain joins TRBV20-1 to TRBJ1-4; D is unclear. V was trimmed by 0 bases and J by 5 bases, leaving 13 bases between them. Germline CDR1 and CDR2: DFQATT and SNEGSKA (reference sequence). The CDR3 loop spans 15 amino acids. CDR3 coding DNA: TGCAGTGCTAGAGATCGGGGAGTCACCAATGAAAAACTGTTTTTT. Translating gives CSARDRGVTNEKLFF.

This clonotype was recorded many times. The rearrangement links TRBV2 to TRBJ2-5; D is uncertain. The CDR3 is made up of 15 amino acids. V was trimmed by 1 base and J by 5 bases, leaving 14 bases between them. From germline, CDR1 is SNHLY and CDR2 FYNNEI. The CDR3 reads CASSEEGSKRETQYF. In nucleotides, the CDR3 is TGTGCCAGCAGTGAAGAAGGCTCCAAGAGGGAGACCCAGTACTTC.

This clonotype turned up a few times. V usage is TRBV7-9 and J usage is TRBJ1-5; TRBD1 might be the D (5 bases). CDR3 length: 15 residues. Per germline, CDR1 SEHNR and CDR2 FQNEAQ (reference sequence). Trimming stripped 1 base from V and 5 bases from J, with 12 bases between. The CDR3 reads CASSLGDGKDQPQHF. CDR3 coding DNA: TGTGCCAGCAGCTTAGGGGACGGTAAGGATCAGCCCCAGCATTTT.

Notes on this clonotype: This CDR3 is missing its conserved last phenylalanine or tryptophan, likely due to a read error. The rearrangement links TRBV12-3 or TRBV12-4 to TRBJ1-5; TRBD1 agrees at 8 bases. J lost 7 bases, V lost 6 bases, and 8 bases had no gene match. The CDR3 contains 14 residues. In DNA form, the CDR3 reads TGTGCCAGCAGCCCTACAGGGGGTAGGCAGCCCCAGCATATT. Its protein is CASSPTGGRQPQHI.

At least ten counts were recorded for this clonotype. The chain couples TRBV3-1 to TRBJ2-1, with D perhaps given as TRBD1 or TRBD2 (5 bases each). The CDR3 contains 14 residues. The germline gives CDR1 LGHDT, CDR2 YNNKEL (reference sequence). V lost 4 bases and J 0 bases, leaving 7 bases between the germline ends. CDR3 loop: CASSPGSSYNEQFF. As DNA, the CDR3 is TGTGCCAGCAGCCCAGGGAGCTCCTACAATGAGCAGTTCTTC.

This clonotype was counted many times. The chain couples TRBV30 to TRBJ1-2, with 7 bases identical to TRBD1. This CDR3 has 14 amino acids. The J segment lost 5 bases and the V segment lost 3 bases, leaving 9 bases of the junction unmatched. Germline CDR1 and CDR2: GTSNPN and SVGIG (reference sequence). For the CDR3, the DNA is TGTGCCTGGAGCCGTTCAGGACAGGCGTATGGCTACACCTTC. Protein product: CAWSRSGQAYGYTF. The variable domain in full, completed from reference TRBV30 and TRBJ1-2, reads SQTIHQWPATLVQPVGSPLSLECTVEGTSNPNLYWYRQAAGRGLQLLFYSVGIGQISSEVPQNLSASRPQDRQFILSSKKLLLSDSGFYLCAWSRSGQAYGYTFGSGTRLTVV.

V usage is TRBV2 and J usage is TRBJ1-3; D is undetermined. The germline V gene has CDR1 SNHLY and CDR2 FYNNEI. Trimming cost V 4 bases and J 0 bases, with 13 bases left between them. This CDR3 spans 16 amino acids. CDR3 sequence (DNA): TGTGCCAGCAGTGTGCTCGCGGCGAGCTCTGGAAACACCATATATTTT. Its protein product is CASSVLAASSGNTIYF. Full variable domain (missing parts from reference TRBV2 and TRBJ1-3): EPEVTQTPSHQVTQMGQEVILRCVPISNHLYFYWYRQILGQKVEFLVSFYNNEISEKSEIFDDQFSVERPDGSNFTLKIRSTKLEDSAMYFCASSVLAASSGNTIYFGEGSWLTVV.

This chain connects TRBV27 to TRBJ2-1, with TRBD2 matching 16 bases. Germline values: CDR1 MNHEY, CDR2 SMNVEV (reference sequence). The CDR3 spans 18 residues. V was clipped by 9 bases and J by 9 bases; unmatched bases: 17. Written as DNA, the CDR3 is TGTGCCAGTTGGGGGTTGGGGACTAGCGGGAGGGGTTTCGCTGAGCAGTTCTTC. Translating it yields CASWGLGTSGRGFAEQFF.

This clonotype has only a few counts. The V and J genes are TRBV24-1 and TRBJ2-1; D may be TRBD1 or TRBD2 (5 bases each). In germline, CDR1 is KGHDR, CDR2 SFDVKD. V was pared by 3 bases and J by 8 bases, with 16 bases between. The CDR3 spans 15 residues. The CDR3 reads CATSDGPGHSDEQFF. CDR3 coding DNA: TGTGCCACCAGTGATGGCCCCGGACATAGCGATGAGCAGTTCTTC.

This rearrangement joins TRBV16 to TRBJ2-7; no definite D call. V was trimmed by 6 bases and J by 0 bases, leaving 9 bases between them. Germline V gene data show CDR1 as KGHSY and CDR2 as FQNENV. CDR3 length: 13 residues. The chain's CDR3 is CASSRSYSYEQYF. CDR3 DNA: TGTGCCAGCAGTCGCAGTTACTCCTACGAGCAGTACTTC.

In this sample, this clonotype turned up once. The V gene is TRBV20-1, the J gene TRBJ2-3; 7 bases are a match to TRBD1. Trimming removed 0 bases from V and 4 bases from J; junction bases left unmatched: 13. Germline CDR1 reads DFQATT; CDR2 reads SNEGSKA (reference sequence). The CDR3 loop spans 17 amino acids. CDR3 amino acids: CSARESGRGLFADTQYF. The CDR3 DNA sequence: TGCAGTGCTAGAGAATCCGGCAGGGGGTTGTTCGCAGATACGCAGTATTTT.

The chain carries TRBV19 and TRBJ2-6; TRBD1 agrees at 9 bases. The V segment lost 7 bases and the J segment 5 bases; nucleotides outside the gene matches: 3. Germline values: CDR1 LNHDA, CDR2 SQIVND (reference sequence). CDR3 length: 14 residues. This chain's CDR3 is CASKGQGWANVLTF. CDR3 DNA sequence: TGTGCCAGTAAAGGACAGGGGTGGGCCAACGTCCTGACTTTC.

V usage is TRBV5-1 and J usage is TRBJ2-7; no reliable D call. Germline assignment: CDR1 SGHRS and CDR2 YFSETQ. With 2 bases removed from V and 7 bases from J, the gap between germline ends came to 10 bases. The CDR3 has 12 residues. The CDR3: CASSFLYGEQYF. The CDR3 DNA is TGCGCCAGCAGCTTCTTATATGGGGAGCAGTACTTC.

This clonotype was counted many times. This sequence joins TRBV28 and TRBJ2-7, with 8 bases fitting TRBD1. Per germline, CDR1 MDHEN and CDR2 SYDVKM. J lost 2 bases, V lost 1 base, and 4 bases had no gene match. This CDR3 has 15 residues. CDR3 loop: CASSLSGQVPYEQYF. For the CDR3, the DNA is TGTGCCAGCAGTTTATCGGGACAGGTCCCCTACGAGCAGTACTTC.

The genes are TRBV20-1 and TRBJ1-2; possibly TRBD1 for D (5 bases). Germline-derived CDR1 and CDR2 are DFQATT and SNEGSKA (reference sequence). The CDR3 loop spans 11 amino acids. The V end was cut by 6 bases, the J end by 2 bases, with 7 bases between. The CDR3 bases are TGCAGTGCAAACAGGAACTATGGCTACACCTTC. The encoded protein is CSANRNYGYTF.

This chain links TRBV28 with TRBJ1-2; D gene unclear. Deletions cut 0 bases from V and 4 bases from J, with 9 bases between. Germline V CDR1 and CDR2: MDHEN, SYDVKM. The CDR3 is 14 amino acids. In nucleotides, the CDR3 is TGTGCCAGCAGTTTATGGGCCAGTCCCTATGGCTACACCTTC. The encoded protein is CASSLWASPYGYTF.

In this sample, this clonotype turned up a few times. J is TRBJ2-1 and V is TRBV7-2; TRBD2 agrees at 8 bases. This CDR3 has 15 residues. V shed 3 bases and J 15 bases; nucleotides not matched to a gene: 16. Germline V CDR1 and CDR2: SGHTA, FQGNSA. CDR3 DNA: TGTGCCAGCAGCTTTTACACCGGACTAGCCCCTGGGCGGTTCTTC. This codes for CASSFYTGLAPGRFF.

The chain recombines TRBV28 with TRBJ1-2; the D is unclear. This CDR3 has 11 residues. The germline V gene encodes CDR1 MDHEN and CDR2 SYDVKM. Trimming took 8 bases from V and 4 from J, leaving 8 bases between them. This chain's CDR3 is CASGPTYGYTF. For the CDR3, the DNA is TGTGCCAGCGGACCCACCTATGGCTACACCTTC.

This clonotype came up many times. The chain links TRBV28 to TRBJ2-5; D may be TRBD1 or TRBD2 (5 bases each). The germline gives CDR1 MDHEN, CDR2 SYDVKM. The CDR3 is 16 amino acids. Trimming cost V 6 bases and J 4 bases, with 21 bases left between them. CDR3 nucleotides: TGTGCCAGCAGCGATCGAGGGACGGCAACGGCAGAGACCCAGTACTTC. Translation: CASSDRGTATAETQYF.

This clonotype was seen ten or more times. The chain joins TRBV3-1 to TRBJ1-4, with a possible D match to TRBD1 (5 bases). V shed 4 bases and J shed 2 bases, with 14 bases lying between them. This CDR3 is 16 amino acids long. Germline CDR1 is LGHDT and CDR2 is YNNKEL (reference sequence). The CDR3 sequence is CASSLRGEGTNEKLFF. DNA for the CDR3: TGTGCCAGCAGCCTCCGCGGGGAGGGGACTAATGAAAAACTGTTTTTT.

The chain is built from TRBV9 and TRBJ1-2, with 10 bases fitting TRBD1. Losses at the gene ends were 5 bases for V and 5 bases for J; bases not matched to a gene: 6. There are 14 residues in the CDR3. The germline V gene encodes CDR1 SGDLS and CDR2 YYNGEE. The CDR3 DNA sequence: TGTGCCAGCAGTGGGGGACAGGGGTATTATGGCTACACCTTC. Protein sequence: CASSGGQGYYGYTF.

This clonotype came up many times. The chain has TRBV5-8 and TRBJ2-2, with TRBD2 identical over 13 bases. V lost 4 bases, J lost 6 bases, and 6 bases stayed unmatched. Germline-derived CDR1 and CDR2 are SGHTS and YDEGEE. The CDR3 has 16 residues. DNA of the CDR3: TGTGCCAGCAGCCCGGGGACTAGCGGGAATGCCGGGGAGCTGTTTTTT. The encoded protein is CASSPGTSGNAGELFF.

This clonotype was counted only a few times. The chain employs TRBV5-1 and TRBJ2-5, with D possibly being TRBD2 (6 bases). The length of the CDR3 is 10 residues. V shed 8 bases and J shed 12 bases, with 14 bases lying between them. The V gene's germline CDR1 is SGHRS and CDR2 YFSETQ. The CDR3 region is CASDSGVEYF. The DNA of the CDR3 is TGCGCCAGTGACTCGGGGGTGGAGTACTTC.

In its sample, this clonotype was seen a few times. The V gene is TRBV27, the J gene TRBJ2-7, with D possibly matching TRBD1 (8 bases). The CDR3 length is 16 residues. Trimming stripped 6 bases from V and 1 base from J, with 19 bases between. Germline V CDR1 and CDR2: MNHEY, SMNVEV (reference sequence). Here the CDR3 DNA reads TGTGCCAGCAGCCGCCGAAGCGGGACAGGATCCTACGAGCAGTACTTC. It encodes CASSRRSGTGSYEQYF.